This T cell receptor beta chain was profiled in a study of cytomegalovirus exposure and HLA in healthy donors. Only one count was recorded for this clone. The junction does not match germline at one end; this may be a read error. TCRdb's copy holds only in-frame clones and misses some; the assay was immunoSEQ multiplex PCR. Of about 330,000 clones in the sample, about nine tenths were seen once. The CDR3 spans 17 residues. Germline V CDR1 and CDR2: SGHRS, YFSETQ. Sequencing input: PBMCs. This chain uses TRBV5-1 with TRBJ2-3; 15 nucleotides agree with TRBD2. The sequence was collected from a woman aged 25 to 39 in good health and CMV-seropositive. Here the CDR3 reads CASSLYGPGTSGGTIHF. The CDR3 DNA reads TGCGCCAGCAGCTTGTATGGTCCCGGGACTAGCGGGGGGACGATCCATTTT.